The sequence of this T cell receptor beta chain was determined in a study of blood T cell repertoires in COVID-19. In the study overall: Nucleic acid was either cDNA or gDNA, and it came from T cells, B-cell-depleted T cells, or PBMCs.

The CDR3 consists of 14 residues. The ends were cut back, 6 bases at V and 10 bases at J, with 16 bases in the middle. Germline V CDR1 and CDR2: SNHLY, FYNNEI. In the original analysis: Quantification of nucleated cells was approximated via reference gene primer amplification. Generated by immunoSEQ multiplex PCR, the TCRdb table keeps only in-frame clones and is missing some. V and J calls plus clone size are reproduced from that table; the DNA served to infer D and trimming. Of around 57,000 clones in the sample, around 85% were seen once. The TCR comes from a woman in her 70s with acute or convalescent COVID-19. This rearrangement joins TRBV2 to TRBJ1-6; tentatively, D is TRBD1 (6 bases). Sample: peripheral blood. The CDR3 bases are TGTGCCAGCAGGACGACAGGCGCCCAATCACCCCTCCACTTT. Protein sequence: CASRTTGAQSPLHF.